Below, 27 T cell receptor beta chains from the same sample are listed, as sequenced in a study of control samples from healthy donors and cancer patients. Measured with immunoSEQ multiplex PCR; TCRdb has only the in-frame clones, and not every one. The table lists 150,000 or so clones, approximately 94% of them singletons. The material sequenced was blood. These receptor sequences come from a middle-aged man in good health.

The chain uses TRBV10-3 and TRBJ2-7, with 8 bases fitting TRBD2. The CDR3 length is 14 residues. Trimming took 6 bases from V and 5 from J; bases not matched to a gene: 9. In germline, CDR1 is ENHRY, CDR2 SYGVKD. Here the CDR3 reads CAISGGGSRDEQYF. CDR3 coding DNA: TGTGCCATCAGCGGGGGGGGGTCCCGGGACGAGCAGTACTTC.

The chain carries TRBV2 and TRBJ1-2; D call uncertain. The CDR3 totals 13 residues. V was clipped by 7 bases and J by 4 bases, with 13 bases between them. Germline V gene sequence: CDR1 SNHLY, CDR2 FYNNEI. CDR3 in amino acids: CASTKEGIYGYTF. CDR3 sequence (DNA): TGTGCCAGCACCAAGGAGGGAATCTATGGCTACACCTTC.

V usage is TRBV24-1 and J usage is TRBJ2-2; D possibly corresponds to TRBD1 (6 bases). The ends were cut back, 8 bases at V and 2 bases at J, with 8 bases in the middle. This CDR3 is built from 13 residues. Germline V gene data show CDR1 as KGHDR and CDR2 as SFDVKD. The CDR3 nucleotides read TGTGCCACCAAAGGGACAAACACCGGGGAGCTGTTTTTT. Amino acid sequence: CATKGTNTGELFF.

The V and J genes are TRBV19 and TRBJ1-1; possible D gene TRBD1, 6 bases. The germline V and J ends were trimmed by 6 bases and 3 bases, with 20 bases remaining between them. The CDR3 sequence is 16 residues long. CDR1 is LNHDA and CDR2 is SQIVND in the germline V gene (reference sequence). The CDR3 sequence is CASSRQVTLRDTEAFF. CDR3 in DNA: TGTGCCAGTAGCAGACAGGTGACCCTACGGGACACTGAAGCTTTCTTT. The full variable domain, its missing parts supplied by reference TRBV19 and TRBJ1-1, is DGGITQSPKYLFRKEGQNVTLSCEQNLNHDAMYWYRQDPGQGLRLIYYSQIVNDFQKGDIAEGYSVSREKKESFPLTVTSAQKNPTAFYLCASSRQVTLRDTEAFFGQGTRLTVV.

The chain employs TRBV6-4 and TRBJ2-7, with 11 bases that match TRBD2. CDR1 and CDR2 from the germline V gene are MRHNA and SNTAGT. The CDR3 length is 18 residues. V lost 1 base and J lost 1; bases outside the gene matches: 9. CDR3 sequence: CASSDFRLAGMCSYEQYF. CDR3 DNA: TGTGCCAGCAGTGACTTCCGACTAGCGGGGATGTGTTCCTACGAGCAGTACTTC.

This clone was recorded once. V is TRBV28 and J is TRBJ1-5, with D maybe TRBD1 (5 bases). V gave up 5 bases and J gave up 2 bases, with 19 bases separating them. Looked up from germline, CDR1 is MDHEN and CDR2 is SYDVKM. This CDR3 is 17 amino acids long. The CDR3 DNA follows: TGTGCCAGCAGTCCGGGACCTATAGGTTATGGCAATCAGCCCCAGCATTTT. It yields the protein CASSPGPIGYGNQPQHF.

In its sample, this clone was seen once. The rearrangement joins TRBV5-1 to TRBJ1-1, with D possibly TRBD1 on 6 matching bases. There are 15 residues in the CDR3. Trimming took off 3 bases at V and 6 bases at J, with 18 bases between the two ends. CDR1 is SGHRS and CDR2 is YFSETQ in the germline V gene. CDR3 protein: CASSWDGRGVAEAFF. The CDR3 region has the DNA TGCGCCAGCAGCTGGGACGGCAGGGGAGTCGCTGAAGCTTTCTTT.

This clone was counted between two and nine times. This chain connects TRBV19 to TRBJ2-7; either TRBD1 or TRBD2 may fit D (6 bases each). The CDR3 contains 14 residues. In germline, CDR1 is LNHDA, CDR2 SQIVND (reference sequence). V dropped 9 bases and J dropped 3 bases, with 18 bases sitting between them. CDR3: CASTPTGGFYEQYF. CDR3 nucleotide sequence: TGTGCCAGCACCCCAACCGGGGGCTTCTACGAGCAGTACTTC.

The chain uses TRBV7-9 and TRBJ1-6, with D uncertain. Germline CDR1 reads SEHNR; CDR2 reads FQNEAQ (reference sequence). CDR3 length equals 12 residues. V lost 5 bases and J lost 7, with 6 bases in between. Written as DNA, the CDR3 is TGTGCCAGCAGCGTACAGAATTCACCCCTCCACTTT. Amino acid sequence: CASSVQNSPLHF.

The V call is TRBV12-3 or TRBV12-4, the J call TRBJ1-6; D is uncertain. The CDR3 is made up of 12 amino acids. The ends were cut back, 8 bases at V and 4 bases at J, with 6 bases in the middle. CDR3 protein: CASCKYNSPLHF. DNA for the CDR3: TGTGCCAGCTGTAAATATAATTCACCCCTCCACTTT.

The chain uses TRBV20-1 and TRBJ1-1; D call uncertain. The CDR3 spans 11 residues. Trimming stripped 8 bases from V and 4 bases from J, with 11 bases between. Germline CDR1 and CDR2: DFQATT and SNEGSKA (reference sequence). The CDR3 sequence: CSPASGTEAFF. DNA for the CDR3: TGCAGTCCCGCTAGCGGCACTGAAGCTTTCTTT.

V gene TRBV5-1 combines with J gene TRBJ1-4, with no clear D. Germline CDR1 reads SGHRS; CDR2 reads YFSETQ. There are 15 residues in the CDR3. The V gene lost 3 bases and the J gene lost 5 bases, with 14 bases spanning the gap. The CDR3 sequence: CASSWAGGGNEKLFF. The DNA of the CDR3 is TGCGCCAGCAGCTGGGCAGGCGGAGGGAATGAAAAACTGTTTTTT.

Written as DNA, the CDR3 is TGCGCCAGCAGCTTGGAGGGACAACAAAAGACCCAGTACTTC. Its protein is CASSLEGQQKTQYF. The chain carries TRBV5-1 and TRBJ2-5; maybe TRBD1 (6 bases). The length of the CDR3 is 14 residues. CDR1 is SGHRS and CDR2 is YFSETQ in the germline V gene. V lost 0 bases and J lost 6, with 12 bases in between.

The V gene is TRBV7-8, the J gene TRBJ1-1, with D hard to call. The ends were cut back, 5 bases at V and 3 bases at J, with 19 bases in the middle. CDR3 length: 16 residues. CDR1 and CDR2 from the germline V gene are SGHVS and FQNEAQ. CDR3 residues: CASSPGNLWGDTEAFF. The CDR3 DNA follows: TGTGCCAGCAGCCCCGGGAATCTCTGGGGTGACACTGAAGCTTTCTTT.

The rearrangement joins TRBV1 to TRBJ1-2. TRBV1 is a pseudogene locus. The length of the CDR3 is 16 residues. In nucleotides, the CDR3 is TGCACCAGCAGCCAAGATGCGGGGGCGGATTTCTATGGCTACACCTTC. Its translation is CTSSQDAGADFYGYTF.

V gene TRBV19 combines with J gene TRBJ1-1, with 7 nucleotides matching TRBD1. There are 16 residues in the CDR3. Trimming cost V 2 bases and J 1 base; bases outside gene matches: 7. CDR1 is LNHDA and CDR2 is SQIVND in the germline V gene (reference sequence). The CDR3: CASSIQPQGGNTEAFF. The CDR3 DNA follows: TGTGCCAGTAGTATACAACCCCAGGGGGGGAACACTGAAGCTTTCTTT.

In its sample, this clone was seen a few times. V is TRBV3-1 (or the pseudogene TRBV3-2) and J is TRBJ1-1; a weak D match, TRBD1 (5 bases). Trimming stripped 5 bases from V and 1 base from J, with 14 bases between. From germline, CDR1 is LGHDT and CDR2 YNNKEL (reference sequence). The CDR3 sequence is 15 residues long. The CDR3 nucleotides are TGTGCCAGCAGCTCATGGGACCGCCCGAACACTGAAGCTTTCTTT. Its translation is CASSSWDRPNTEAFF.

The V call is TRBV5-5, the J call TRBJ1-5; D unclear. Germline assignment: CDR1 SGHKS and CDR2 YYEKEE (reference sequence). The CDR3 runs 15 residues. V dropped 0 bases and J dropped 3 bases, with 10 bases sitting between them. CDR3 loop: CASSLAGGPNQPQHF. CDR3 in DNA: TGTGCCAGCAGCTTGGCGGGAGGACCCAATCAGCCCCAGCATTTT.

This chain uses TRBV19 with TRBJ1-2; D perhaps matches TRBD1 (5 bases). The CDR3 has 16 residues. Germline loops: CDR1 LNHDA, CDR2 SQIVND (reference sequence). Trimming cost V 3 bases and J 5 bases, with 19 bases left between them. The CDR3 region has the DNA TGTGCCAGTAGTATGGGACCTACCCTTGGGTGGTATGGCTACACCTTC. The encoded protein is CASSMGPTLGWYGYTF.

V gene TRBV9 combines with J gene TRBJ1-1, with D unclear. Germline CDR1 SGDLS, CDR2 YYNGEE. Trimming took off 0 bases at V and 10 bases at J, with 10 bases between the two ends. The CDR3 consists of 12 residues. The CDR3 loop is CASSVVEGLAFF. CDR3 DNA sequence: TGTGCCAGCAGCGTAGTAGAAGGGCTAGCTTTCTTT.

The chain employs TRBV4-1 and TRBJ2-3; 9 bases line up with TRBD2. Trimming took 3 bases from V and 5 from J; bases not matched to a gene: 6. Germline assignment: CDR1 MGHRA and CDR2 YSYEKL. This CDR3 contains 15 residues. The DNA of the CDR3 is TGCGCCAGCAGCCATACCGTAGCGGGGGAAGATACGCAGTATTTT. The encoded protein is CASSHTVAGEDTQYF.

The CDR3 is CASRPQGGYGYTF. CDR3 bases: TGTGCCAGCAGACCACAGGGGGGCTATGGCTACACCTTC. The rearrangement uses TRBV27 and TRBJ1-2, with TRBD1 matching over 8 bases. V shed 6 bases, J shed 4 bases, and the junction held 4 bases outside the gene matches. CDR3 length: 13 residues. The germline V gene has CDR1 MNHEY and CDR2 SMNVEV (reference sequence).

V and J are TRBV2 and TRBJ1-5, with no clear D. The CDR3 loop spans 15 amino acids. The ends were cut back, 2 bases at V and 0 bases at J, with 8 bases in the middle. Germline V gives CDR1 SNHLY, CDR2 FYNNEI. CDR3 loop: CASSESANSNQPQHF. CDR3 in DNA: TGTGCCAGCAGTGAATCTGCCAATAGCAATCAGCCCCAGCATTTT.

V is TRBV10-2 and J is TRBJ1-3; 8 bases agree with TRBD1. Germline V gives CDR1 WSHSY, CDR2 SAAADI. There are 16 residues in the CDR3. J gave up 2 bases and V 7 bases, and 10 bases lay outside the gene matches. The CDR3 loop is CASTEQGEPTGNTIYF. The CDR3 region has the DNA TGCGCCAGCACCGAACAGGGGGAACCTACTGGAAACACCATATATTTT.

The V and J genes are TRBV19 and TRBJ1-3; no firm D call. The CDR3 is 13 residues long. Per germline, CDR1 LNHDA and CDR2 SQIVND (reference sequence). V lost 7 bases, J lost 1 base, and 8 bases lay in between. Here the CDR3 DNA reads TGTGCCAGTAAGAACAAATCTGGAAACACCATATATTTT. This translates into CASKNKSGNTIYF. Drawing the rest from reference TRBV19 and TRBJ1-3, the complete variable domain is DGGITQSPKYLFRKEGQNVTLSCEQNLNHDAMYWYRQDPGQGLRLIYYSQIVNDFQKGDIAEGYSVSREKKESFPLTVTSAQKNPTAFYLCASKNKSGNTIYFGEGSWLTVV.

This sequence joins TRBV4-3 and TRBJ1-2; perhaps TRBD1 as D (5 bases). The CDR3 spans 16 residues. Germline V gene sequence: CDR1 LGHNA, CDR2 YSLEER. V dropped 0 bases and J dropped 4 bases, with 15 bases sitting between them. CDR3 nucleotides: TGCGCCAGCAGCCAAGACGGGTGGGGGGAAGTCTATGGCTACACCTTC. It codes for CASSQDGWGEVYGYTF.

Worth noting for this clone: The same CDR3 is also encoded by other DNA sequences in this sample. CDR3 amino acids: CASSLLGQGYEQYF. The CDR3 region has the DNA TGTGCCAGCAGTTTGTTGGGTCAAGGCTACGAGCAGTACTTC. The V call is TRBV27, the J call TRBJ2-7; D remains ambiguous. This CDR3 comprises 14 residues. Trimming took 3 bases from V and 3 from J, leaving 12 bases between them. CDR1 is MNHEY, CDR2 SMNVEV, per germline (reference sequence).